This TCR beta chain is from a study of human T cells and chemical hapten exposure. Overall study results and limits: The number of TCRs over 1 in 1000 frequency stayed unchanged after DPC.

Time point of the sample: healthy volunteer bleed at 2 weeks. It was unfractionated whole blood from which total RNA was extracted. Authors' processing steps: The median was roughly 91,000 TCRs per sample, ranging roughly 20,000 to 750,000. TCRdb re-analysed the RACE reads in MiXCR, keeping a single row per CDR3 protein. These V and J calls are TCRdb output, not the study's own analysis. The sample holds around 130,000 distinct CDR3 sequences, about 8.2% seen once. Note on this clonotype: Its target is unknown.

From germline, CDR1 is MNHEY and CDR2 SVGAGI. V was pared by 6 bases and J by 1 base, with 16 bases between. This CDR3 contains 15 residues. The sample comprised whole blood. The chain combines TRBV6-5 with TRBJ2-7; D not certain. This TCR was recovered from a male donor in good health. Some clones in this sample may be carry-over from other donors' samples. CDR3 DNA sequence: TGTGCCAGCAGCCGATCCGGGTCGGATTCCTACGAGCAGTACTTC. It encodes CASSRSGSDSYEQYF.